Each of the 32 T cell receptor beta chains below was sequenced from the same sample in a study of blood T cells in healthy people across ages. Primers used in a second PCR of roughly 7 to 12 cycles were a sample-barcoded 5' primer and a J-beta primer mix. From the 5' RACE reads, TCRdb called clonotypes with MiXCR, one entry per CDR3 protein. The sample has 750,000 to 950,000 distinct CDR3 sequences, about a quarter seen once. This sample also appeared in a second study, on T cells of mothers and their children.

Material: blood. The receptor set was obtained from a boy under 18 in good health.

This clonotype was picked up a small number of times. In nucleotides, the CDR3 is TGCAGTGCTACCCGGACGGGACCCCTGAACACTGAAGCTTTCTTT. Encoded protein: CSATRTGPLNTEAFF. V and J are TRBV20-1 and TRBJ1-1, with a possible D match to TRBD1 (5 bases). CDR1 is DFQATT, CDR2 SNEGSKA, per germline (reference sequence). V lost 4 bases and J 0 bases, leaving 15 bases between the germline ends. This CDR3 comprises 15 residues.

CDR3: CASRAGTASNQPQHF. The CDR3 DNA follows: TGCGCCAGCAGGGCCGGGACAGCGAGCAATCAGCCCCAGCATTTT. The chain links TRBV10-2 to TRBJ1-5; 7 positions match TRBD1. CDR3 length equals 15 residues. Germline-derived CDR1 and CDR2 are WSHSY and SAAADI. Germline trimming cut 6 bases from V and 1 base from J; bases unmatched to any gene: 6.

This chain connects TRBV4-1 to TRBJ2-5; no reliable D call. The J call may be mistaken, given a closer DNA end match to TRBJ2-1. The germline gives CDR1 MGHRA, CDR2 YSYEKL. The CDR3 consists of 13 residues. The CDR3 here is CASSQEGKDEQFF. The DNA of the CDR3 is TGCGCCAGCAGCCAAGAAGGGAAAGATGAGCAGTTCTTC.

In its sample, this clonotype was seen a few times. The genes are TRBV6-2 or TRBV6-3 and TRBJ2-4, with D possibly being TRBD2 (5 bases). V dropped 2 bases and J dropped 2 bases, with 31 bases sitting between them. This CDR3 has 22 residues. The germline V gene has CDR1 MNHEY and CDR2 SVGEGT. The DNA for the CDR3 is TGTGCCAGCAGTTACCCCGAGGGAGTGTGGGGTGTACCCACAGTATCCAAAAACATTCAGTACTTC. Encoded protein: CASSYPEGVWGVPTVSKNIQYF.

V gene TRBV6-5 combines with J gene TRBJ2-1; D might be TRBD1 (5 bases). The last part of the DNA fits TRBJ2-5 better; the J call may be wrong. CDR3 length: 12 residues. CDR1 is MNHEY and CDR2 is SVGAGI in the germline V gene. The CDR3 coding sequence is TGTGCCAGCAGCCAGGGAACAGAGACCCAGTACTTC. Protein product: CASSQGTETQYF.

This chain links TRBV27 with TRBJ1-6; D unclear. Germline V lookup: CDR1 MNHEY, CDR2 SMNVEV (reference sequence). V gave up 8 bases and J gave up 0 bases, with 11 bases separating them. CDR3 length: 15 residues. The CDR3 DNA reads TGTGCCAGCCGAGGGCTGAGCTCCTATAATTCACCCCTCCACTTT. It specifies CASRGLSSYNSPLHF.

This chain connects TRBV12-3 or TRBV12-4 to TRBJ2-5; perhaps TRBD1 as D (5 bases). V was pared by 6 bases and J by 1 base, with 12 bases between. The length of the CDR3 is 14 residues. The CDR3 is CASSSKGLQETQYF. DNA for the CDR3: TGTGCCAGCAGCTCCAAGGGGCTCCAAGAGACCCAGTACTTC.

This clonotype was seen only a few times. The rearrangement uses TRBV20-1 and TRBJ2-7; a possible D gene is TRBD1 (6 bases). The CDR3 loop spans 12 amino acids. V was pared by 6 bases and J by 4 bases, with 13 bases between. The germline gives CDR1 DFQATT, CDR2 SNEGSKA (reference sequence). CDR3 in amino acids: CSALRQGYEQYF. For the CDR3, the DNA is TGCAGTGCCTTGAGGCAGGGGTACGAGCAGTACTTC.

This clonotype was counted a few times. V gene TRBV12-3 or TRBV12-4 combines with J gene TRBJ2-1; possible D gene TRBD2, 6 bases. This CDR3 comprises 18 residues. V was shortened by 6 bases and J by 1 base, with 22 bases between the two germline ends. The CDR3 DNA reads TGTGCCAGCAGCTTGCCTCCCCCGGGGGAAGTATCCTACAATGAGCAGTTCTTC. Its translation: CASSLPPPGEVSYNEQFF.

The chain links TRBV30 to TRBJ2-5; D tentatively reads TRBD1 or TRBD2 (5 bases each). CDR1 and CDR2 from the germline V gene are GTSNPN and SVGIG (reference sequence). V shed 1 base and J shed 6 bases, with 12 bases lying between them. This CDR3 is 13 amino acids long. CDR3 sequence: CAWSDGAVKTQYF. DNA of the CDR3: TGTGCCTGGAGTGACGGGGCAGTCAAGACCCAGTACTTC.

This clonotype was counted only a few times. This rearrangement joins TRBV20-1 to TRBJ1-2; a weak D match, TRBD1 (5 bases). Trimming cost V 0 bases and J 7 bases, with 12 bases left between them. Germline V gene data show CDR1 as DFQATT and CDR2 as SNEGSKA (reference sequence). The length of the CDR3 is 13 residues. The CDR3 region is CSAREVRVGGYTF. The CDR3 DNA follows: TGCAGTGCTAGAGAGGTCAGGGTGGGTGGCTACACCTTC.

The genes are TRBV24-1 and TRBJ2-2; D uncertain. The CDR3 sequence is 12 residues long. Germline CDR1 and CDR2: KGHDR and SFDVKD. The ends were cut back, 9 bases at V and 2 bases at J, with 6 bases in the middle. This CDR3 reads CATGHNTGELFF. The CDR3 DNA sequence: TGTGCCACCGGTCATAACACCGGGGAGCTGTTTTTT.

Only a few counts were recorded for this clonotype. The rearrangement joins TRBV10-3 to TRBJ2-7; TRBD2 aligns across 13 bases. Germline values: CDR1 ENHRY, CDR2 SYGVKD. J lost 6 bases, V lost 6 bases, and 5 bases had no gene match. This CDR3 region has 14 residues. CDR3 sequence: CAISPTSGGAEQYF. CDR3 in DNA: TGTGCCATCAGCCCCACTAGCGGGGGGGCCGAGCAGTACTTC.

The rearrangement links TRBV5-4 to TRBJ1-6; unclear D gene. CDR1 is SGHNT, CDR2 YYREEE, per germline (reference sequence). The CDR3 is made up of 16 amino acids. Trimming shortened V by 3 bases and J by 8 bases, and 18 bases separated the two germline ends. The CDR3 DNA is TGTGCCAGCAGCTCGGACTTAACCCAACAGTATTCACCCCTCCACTTT. Its translation: CASSSDLTQQYSPLHF.

This clonotype was recorded many times. This rearrangement joins TRBV9 to TRBJ2-5; D call uncertain. The CDR3 covers 16 residues. Germline V lookup: CDR1 SGDLS, CDR2 YYNGEE. V was cut by 0 bases and J by 1 base, with 13 bases left in between. CDR3: CASSVAVRNFQETQYF. CDR3 DNA sequence: TGTGCCAGCAGCGTAGCTGTGCGGAACTTCCAAGAGACCCAGTACTTC.

This clonotype was seen a handful of times. V gene TRBV7-3 combines with J gene TRBJ2-3; D possibly corresponds to TRBD2 (7 bases). The V gene's germline CDR1 is SGHTA and CDR2 FQGTGA. This CDR3 is 15 amino acids long. Trimming took 3 bases from V and 4 from J, leaving 14 bases between them. CDR3 bases: TGTGCCAGCAGCTTTGGGGGGGGGCTCCCAGATACGCAGTATTTT. It specifies CASSFGGGLPDTQYF. Looking up the rest from reference TRBV7-3 and TRBJ2-3 gives the full variable domain: GAGVSQTPSNKVTEKGKYVELRCDPISGHTALYWYRQSLGQGPEFLIYFQGTGAADDSGLPNDRFFAVRPEGSVSTLKIQRTERGDSAVYLCASSFGGGLPDTQYFGPGTRLTVL.

The V and J genes are TRBV4-1 and TRBJ1-2; D ambiguous. V was shortened by 0 bases and J by 0 bases, with 8 bases between the two germline ends. CDR1 and CDR2 from the germline V gene are MGHRA and YSYEKL. CDR3 length equals 15 residues. CDR3 region: CASSQDSISNYGYTF. The CDR3 DNA follows: TGCGCCAGCAGCCAAGATTCCATATCTAACTATGGCTACACCTTC.

The chain has TRBV9 and TRBJ2-7; maybe TRBD2 (6 bases). Trimming stripped 3 bases from V and 7 bases from J, with 20 bases between. Germline V gene data show CDR1 as SGDLS and CDR2 as YYNGEE. The CDR3 loop spans 15 amino acids. The CDR3 protein is CASSAGGPHLGEQYF. Written as DNA, the CDR3 is TGTGCCAGCAGCGCCGGGGGACCCCACCTCGGGGAGCAGTACTTC.

This chain joins TRBV28 and TRBJ2-5; D is ambiguous. The germline gives CDR1 MDHEN, CDR2 SYDVKM. V lost 6 bases and J lost 5, with 13 bases in between. The CDR3 has 13 amino acids. CDR3 amino acids: CASSPPKLETQYF. The CDR3 DNA reads as TGTGCCAGCAGCCCCCCCAAACTGGAGACCCAGTACTTC. Drawing the rest from reference TRBV28 and TRBJ2-5, the complete variable domain is DVKVTQSSRYLVKRTGEKVFLECVQDMDHENMFWYRQDPGLGLRLIYFSYDVKMKEKGDIPEGYSVSREKKERFSLILESASTNQTSMYLCASSPPKLETQYFGPGTRLLVL.

The J gene is TRBJ2-7, the V gene TRBV12-3 or TRBV12-4, with a weak D call TRBD2 (7 bases). V dropped 5 bases and J dropped 4 bases, with 15 bases sitting between them. The CDR3 runs to 14 residues. The CDR3 nucleotides read TGTGCCAGCAGTCACGGGGGGCCCCATTACGAGCAGTACTTC. This encodes CASSHGGPHYEQYF.

This clonotype has just a few counts. The chain links TRBV20-1 to TRBJ2-7; 9 bases map to TRBD1. From germline, CDR1 is DFQATT and CDR2 SNEGSKA (reference sequence). CDR3 length equals 13 residues. V shed 3 bases, J shed 4 bases, and the junction held 4 bases outside the gene matches. CDR3 sequence (DNA): TGCAGTGCTAGTAAGACAGGGGGTTACGAGCAGTACTTC. This codes for CSASKTGGYEQYF.

This chain links TRBV6-5 with TRBJ1-6, with a tentative D call TRBD1 (5 bases). The CDR3 contains 14 residues. Germline values: CDR1 MNHEY, CDR2 SVGAGI. Trimming removed 6 bases at V and 9 bases at J, with 15 bases between. This chain's CDR3 is CASRGEGLGSPLHF. CDR3 bases: TGTGCCAGCAGAGGTGAGGGGCTAGGTTCACCCCTCCACTTT.

The sample holds many counts of this clonotype. This sequence joins TRBV4-1 and TRBJ2-5; no reliable D call. V was pared by 4 bases and J by 5 bases, with 11 bases between. Germline V CDR1 and CDR2: MGHRA, YSYEKL. This CDR3 is built from 13 residues. CDR3: CASSRVPGETQYF. The CDR3 DNA follows: TGCGCCAGCAGCCGGGTACCCGGCGAGACCCAGTACTTC.

The chain employs TRBV15 and TRBJ2-5, with no clear D. The length of the CDR3 is 14 residues. Germline V gene data show CDR1 as LNHNV and CDR2 as YYDKDF (reference sequence). V dropped 0 bases and J dropped 2 bases, with 7 bases sitting between them. This CDR3 is CATSRDRQQETQYF. The DNA of the CDR3 is TGTGCCACCAGCAGAGATCGTCAGCAAGAGACCCAGTACTTC.

The genes are TRBV20-1 and TRBJ2-3, with TRBD2 identical over 9 bases. V trimming: 0 bases; J trimming: 2 bases; junction bases outside the gene matches: 9. This CDR3 comprises 17 residues. Germline V gene sequence: CDR1 DFQATT, CDR2 SNEGSKA (reference sequence). CDR3: CSARDLRGREITDTQYF. Here the CDR3 DNA reads TGCAGTGCTAGAGATCTTCGCGGGAGGGAAATCACAGATACGCAGTATTTT.

The rearrangement uses TRBV7-2 and TRBJ1-2, with D maybe TRBD1 (6 bases). V lost 1 base and J lost 4, with 16 bases in between. Germline V gives CDR1 SGHTA, CDR2 FQGNSA. This CDR3 has 16 amino acids. CDR3 amino acids: CASSLGGQTSLYGYTF. The CDR3 DNA sequence: TGTGCCAGCAGCTTAGGGGGACAAACATCCCTCTATGGCTACACCTTC.

In its sample, this clonotype was seen a few times. The rearrangement joins TRBV7-9 to TRBJ1-1; no reliable D call. V dropped 5 bases and J dropped 1 base, with 14 bases sitting between them. The CDR3 has 15 amino acids. Germline lookup yields CDR1 SEHNR and CDR2 FQNEAQ (reference sequence). The chain's CDR3 is CASSLHGLKNTEAFF. CDR3 bases: TGTGCCAGCAGCCTCCACGGGCTTAAGAACACTGAAGCTTTCTTT.

A few counts support this clonotype. The chain is built from TRBV9 and TRBJ1-5; weak D call: TRBD1 (6 bases). Germline lookup yields CDR1 SGDLS and CDR2 YYNGEE. The ends were cut back, 3 bases at V and 5 bases at J, with 9 bases in the middle. The CDR3 extends over 13 amino acids. For the CDR3, the DNA is TGTGCCAGCAGCGACTCAGGGGATCAGCCCCAGCATTTT. Its protein product is CASSDSGDQPQHF.

This clonotype was counted a few times. V gene TRBV24-1 combines with J gene TRBJ2-1; tentatively, D is TRBD1 or TRBD2 (6 bases each). The CDR3 covers 20 residues. Germline V gives CDR1 KGHDR, CDR2 SFDVKD. Trimming stripped 4 bases from V and 8 bases from J, with 32 bases between. CDR3 nucleotides: TGTGCCACCAGTGACTCGAGAGGAGGGAGGACAGTTGAGGGTCTCGATGAGCAGTTCTTC. It specifies CATSDSRGGRTVEGLDEQFF.

The chain joins TRBV20-1 to TRBJ1-5, with 7 bases identical to TRBD1. This CDR3 is 14 amino acids long. Looked up from germline, CDR1 is DFQATT and CDR2 is SNEGSKA (reference sequence). After removal of 6 bases from V and 3 bases from J, the junction contained 8 bases not matched to a gene. DNA for the CDR3: TGCAGTGCCAGGGGGGTGGATGCCAATCAGCCCCAGCATTTT. Protein: CSARGVDANQPQHF.

This clonotype occurred a few times. The chain combines TRBV5-5 with TRBJ2-6; D may be TRBD2 (6 bases). The CDR3 loop spans 17 amino acids. Germline values: CDR1 SGHKS, CDR2 YYEKEE (reference sequence). The V end was cut by 0 bases, the J end by 4 bases, with 14 bases between. As DNA, the CDR3 is TGTGCCAGCAGCTTGGTCGGCGCGGGGTCAGGGGCCAACGTCCTGACTTTC. The encoded protein is CASSLVGAGSGANVLTF.

The chain joins TRBV12-3 or TRBV12-4 to TRBJ2-7; D ambiguous. Trimming removed 3 bases from V and 2 bases from J, with 14 bases in between. This CDR3 has 15 residues. The CDR3 loop is CASSFQQVGTYEQYF. In nucleotides, the CDR3 is TGTGCCAGCAGTTTCCAGCAGGTTGGGACCTACGAGCAGTACTTC.